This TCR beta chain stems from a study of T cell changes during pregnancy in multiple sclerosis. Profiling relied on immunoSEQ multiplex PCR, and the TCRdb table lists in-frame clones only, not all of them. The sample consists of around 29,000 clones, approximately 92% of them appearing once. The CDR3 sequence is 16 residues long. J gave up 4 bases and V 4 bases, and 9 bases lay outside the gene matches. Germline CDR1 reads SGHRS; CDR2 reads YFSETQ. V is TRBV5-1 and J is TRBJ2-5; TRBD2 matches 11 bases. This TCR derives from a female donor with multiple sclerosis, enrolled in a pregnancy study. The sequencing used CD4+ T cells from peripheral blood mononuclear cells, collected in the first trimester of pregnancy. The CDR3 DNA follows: TGCGCCAGCAGCCAACCGAATAGCGGGGGGGCAGAGACCCAGTACTTC. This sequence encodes CASSQPNSGGAETQYF.